One sample yielded the 29 T cell receptor beta chains listed below, sequenced in a study of blood T cells in healthy people across ages. Combining a sample-barcoded 5' primer with a J-beta primer mix, a second PCR ran for about 6 to 12 cycles. MiXCR, run by TCRdb on the 5' RACE reads, gives a single entry per CDR3 protein. The top ten clones hold 10% to 15% of a sample with 650,000 to 1,000,000 distinct CDR3 sequences, around 36% of them seen once. Sequencing was performed on blood. The receptors here all came from a man between 18 and 35 years old in good health.

The rearrangement links TRBV3-1 to TRBJ1-5; D unclear. Trimming took 1 base from V and 4 from J, leaving 14 bases between them. Germline V gene data show CDR1 as LGHDT and CDR2 as YNNKEL (reference sequence). The CDR3 contains 16 residues. For the CDR3, the DNA is TGTGCCAGCAGCCAAGGGCCAATTGGGGTGAATCAGCCCCAGCATTTT. Its translation is CASSQGPIGVNQPQHF.

Many counts were recorded for this clonotype. The chain employs TRBV7-2 and TRBJ2-4, with TRBD1 as a possible D gene (6 bases). The CDR3 is 17 residues long. The V and J ends lost 5 bases and 0 bases respectively, with 17 bases between them. Germline V CDR1 and CDR2: SGHTA, FQGNSA. CDR3: CASSPSWDKIAKNIQYF. CDR3 DNA: TGTGCCAGCAGCCCGTCGTGGGACAAGATAGCCAAAAACATTCAGTACTTC. Using reference TRBV7-2 and TRBJ2-4 for the parts outside the CDR3, the full variable domain is GAGVSQSPSNKVTEKGKDVELRCDPISGHTALYWYRQSLGQGLEFLIYFQGNSAPDKSGLPSDRFSAERTGGSVSTLTIQRTQQEDSAVYLCASSPSWDKIAKNIQYFGAGTRLSVL.

This clonotype was counted at least ten times. The gene calls are TRBV12-3 or TRBV12-4 and TRBJ2-7; D not resolved. The CDR3 runs 12 residues. The ends were cut back, 6 bases at V and 2 bases at J, with 8 bases in the middle. The DNA for the CDR3 is TGTGCCAGCAGCCCTTTCGCCTACGAGCAGTACTTC. Its protein product is CASSPFAYEQYF.

The chain employs TRBV5-1 and TRBJ2-3; 9 bases are shared with TRBD2. Germline CDR1 reads SGHRS; CDR2 reads YFSETQ. CDR3 length: 14 amino acids. V gave up 4 bases and J gave up 8 bases; unmatched junction bases: 8. CDR3 loop: CASSPGLAQGTQYF. Here the CDR3 DNA reads TGCGCCAGCAGCCCAGGACTAGCGCAGGGTACGCAGTATTTT.

This clonotype was observed a few times. The J gene is TRBJ1-6, the V gene TRBV27; TRBD1 might be the D (6 bases). Germline V lookup: CDR1 MNHEY, CDR2 SMNVEV (reference sequence). The V and J ends lost 6 bases and 6 bases respectively, with 18 bases between them. CDR3 length equals 16 residues. CDR3 sequence reads: CASSSGPGTSNSPLHF. DNA for the CDR3: TGTGCCAGCAGCTCTGGACCCGGGACAAGTAATTCACCCCTCCACTTT.

The rearrangement links TRBV24-1 to TRBJ1-5; D is perhaps TRBD1 (6 bases). Germline assignment: CDR1 KGHDR and CDR2 SFDVKD. The CDR3 has 17 residues. V gave up 2 bases and J gave up 0 bases, with 13 bases separating them. CDR3 protein: CATSDYRDTTSNQPQHF. In DNA form, the CDR3 reads TGTGCCACCAGTGATTATCGGGACACCACTAGCAATCAGCCCCAGCATTTT.

In its sample, this clonotype was seen a few times. This chain connects TRBV4-3 to TRBJ2-7; D may be TRBD1 (6 bases). V lost 4 bases, J lost 0 bases, and 16 bases lay in between. This CDR3 spans 16 amino acids. Germline CDR1 reads LGHNA; CDR2 reads YSLEER. CDR3 sequence reads: CASSRSEGDNSYEQYF. CDR3 bases: TGCGCCAGCAGCCGCAGTGAGGGGGACAACTCCTACGAGCAGTACTTC.

The chain links TRBV3-1 to TRBJ1-2, with D hard to call. This CDR3 is built from 14 residues. V was cut by 5 bases and J by 5 bases, with 15 bases left in between. Germline V lookup: CDR1 LGHDT, CDR2 YNNKEL (reference sequence). CDR3 sequence: CASSARAAGYGYTF. The CDR3 DNA reads TGTGCCAGCAGCGCCCGGGCCGCTGGGTATGGCTACACCTTC.

The chain carries TRBV7-2 and TRBJ1-5; D is perhaps TRBD1 (5 bases). CDR3 length: 16 residues. CDR1 is SGHTA and CDR2 is FQGNSA in the germline V gene. Trimming cost V 1 base and J 6 bases, with 16 bases left between them. This chain's CDR3 is CASSLVGTGGGQPQHF. In DNA, the CDR3 is TGTGCCAGCAGCTTAGTAGGGACCGGGGGTGGTCAGCCCCAGCATTTT.

The sample holds a few counts of this clonotype. This chain connects TRBV4-1 to TRBJ1-2, with 7 bases matching TRBD1. CDR1 is MGHRA, CDR2 YSYEKL, per germline. CDR3 size: 20 residues. With 0 bases clipped from V and 3 bases from J, the junction kept 19 bases outside the gene matches. The DNA of the CDR3 is TGCGCCAGCAGCCAAGATCGTTTTGGGAGTCAGGGGGTTAGGGACTATGGCTACACCTTC. It specifies CASSQDRFGSQGVRDYGYTF.

This clonotype has more than one count but fewer than ten. The gene calls are TRBV6-1 and TRBJ2-5; 7 positions agree with TRBD1. The CDR3 is 15 residues long. V lost 4 bases to trimming and J lost 0 bases; unmatched junction nucleotides: 5. Germline CDR1 is MNHNS and CDR2 is SASEGT. The CDR3 here is CASSGGQMHQETQYF. CDR3 nucleotides: TGTGCCAGCAGTGGGGGACAGATGCACCAAGAGACCCAGTACTTC.

This clonotype has more than one count but fewer than ten. The chain has TRBV6-5 and TRBJ1-1; D remains ambiguous. The CDR3 is 12 amino acids. Looked up from germline, CDR1 is MNHEY and CDR2 is SVGAGI. Trimming shortened V by 6 bases and J by 4 bases, and 9 bases separated the two germline ends. The CDR3 DNA is TGTGCCAGCAGGGTTTCTCTCACTGAAGCTTTCTTT. Residues: CASRVSLTEAFF.

This clonotype was found many times. J is TRBJ2-7 and V is TRBV20-1; maybe TRBD1 (5 bases). V lost 3 bases to trimming and J lost 2 bases, with 17 bases between them. Germline assignment: CDR1 DFQATT and CDR2 SNEGSKA (reference sequence). CDR3 length: 15 residues. The CDR3 nucleotides read TGCAGTGCTAGGCACCAGGGCAGCCGTACCTACGAGCAGTACTTC. Translation gives CSARHQGSRTYEQYF.

The rearrangement joins TRBV7-8 to TRBJ2-4, with TRBD2 identical over 16 bases. The J call may be incorrect, as the DNA end agrees better with TRBJ2-7. The CDR3 loop spans 21 amino acids. The V gene's germline CDR1 is SGHVS and CDR2 FQNEAQ. CDR3 nucleotide sequence: TGTGCCAGCAGCTTACCGGGACAACAGGGGGGACTAGCGGGAGGGTTCTACGAGCAGTACTTC. It translates to CASSLPGQQGGLAGGFYEQYF.

The chain employs TRBV25-1 and TRBJ1-4; tentatively, D is TRBD1 (5 bases). The CDR3 runs to 15 residues. CDR1 is MGHDK, CDR2 SYGVNS, per germline. The V end was cut by 2 bases, the J end by 5 bases, with 12 bases between. CDR3 nucleotides: TGTGCCAGCAGTGAAGGGGCACGATCGAATGAAAAACTGTTTTTT. Protein product: CASSEGARSNEKLFF.

In this sample, this clonotype turned up once. V and J are TRBV19 and TRBJ2-4, with TRBD1 matching over 9 bases. TRBJ2-7 explains the end of the DNA better; the J call may be wrong. CDR3 length: 15 amino acids. CDR1 and CDR2 (germline): LNHDA, SQIVND (reference sequence). This CDR3 is CASSAPGTGTYEQYF. The CDR3 bases are TGTGCCAGTAGTGCCCCCGGGACAGGGACTTACGAGCAGTACTTC.

The count of this clonotype is one. An end of the junction differs from the germline gene, which may be a read error. This sequence joins TRBV5-1 and TRBJ2-1; no clear D gene. Germline lookup yields CDR1 SGHRS and CDR2 YFSETQ. The CDR3 runs 13 residues. The CDR3 DNA reads TGCGCCAGCAACTTGGGTACCAACAATGAGCAGTTCTTC. The encoded protein is CASNLGTNNEQFF. The whole variable domain, remainder taken from reference TRBV5-1 and TRBJ2-1, is KAGVTQTPRYLIKTRGQQVTLSCSPISGHRSVSWYQQTPGQGLQFLFEYFSETQRNKGNFPGRFSGRQFSNSRSEMNVSTLELGDSALYLCASNLGTNNEQFFGPGTRLTVL.

The rearrangement joins TRBV20-1 to TRBJ1-6; a possible D gene is TRBD1 (6 bases). The germline CDR1 and CDR2 sequences are DFQATT and SNEGSKA (reference sequence). The CDR3 covers 13 residues. V lost 7 bases and J 7 bases, leaving 14 bases between the germline ends. CDR3 region: CSVEGVANSPLHF. The CDR3 nucleotides are TGCAGTGTGGAGGGGGTGGCAAATTCACCCCTCCACTTT.

The chain is built from TRBV7-2 and TRBJ2-4; the match to TRBD2 covers 7 bases. CDR1 SGHTA and CDR2 FQGNSA come from the germline V gene. The CDR3 covers 15 residues. Trimming at V came to 1 base and at J to 13 bases, leaving 13 bases not matched to a gene. DNA for the CDR3: TGTGCCAGCAGCTTAGTGGCTAGCGGCGCCAGTGGGCAGTACTTC. It is translated as CASSLVASGASGQYF.

This clonotype has ten or more counts. The V and J genes are TRBV12-3 or TRBV12-4 and TRBJ1-2, with 9 bases lining up with TRBD1. The CDR3 has 14 residues. The junction had 8 bases not matched to a gene; V was cut back by 5 bases and J by 7 bases. The CDR3 DNA sequence: TGTGCCAGCAGTCCCGGGACAGGGTTCTTTGGCTACACCTTC. Translation gives CASSPGTGFFGYTF.

The chain joins TRBV4-3 to TRBJ1-1, with D uncertain. CDR1 is LGHNA and CDR2 is YSLEER in the germline V gene. The CDR3 runs to 15 residues. The ends were cut back, 2 bases at V and 0 bases at J, with 10 bases in the middle. CDR3 coding DNA: TGCGCCAGCAGCCAAAGTCGGTGGATGAACACTGAAGCTTTCTTT. This sequence encodes CASSQSRWMNTEAFF.

The chain couples TRBV7-9 to TRBJ1-1; weak D call: TRBD1 (5 bases). Per germline, CDR1 SEHNR and CDR2 FQNEAQ (reference sequence). Trimming stripped 5 bases from V and 1 base from J, with 14 bases between. CDR3 length: 15 amino acids. In nucleotides, the CDR3 is TGTGCCAGCAGCGCCGGACACCTGGGGAACACTGAAGCTTTCTTT. It yields the protein CASSAGHLGNTEAFF.

The V gene is TRBV20-1, the J gene TRBJ2-1, with D perhaps being TRBD1 or TRBD2 (5 bases each). The better agreement between TRBJ2-7 and the DNA end casts doubt on the J call. The length of the CDR3 is 15 residues. Germline-derived CDR1 and CDR2 are DFQATT and SNEGSKA (reference sequence). The CDR3 DNA reads as TGCAGTGCTCCAACCACGGGGCTCTCCTACAATGAGCAGTACTTC. Its protein is CSAPTTGLSYNEQYF.

J is TRBJ1-4 and V is TRBV14; D is perhaps TRBD1 (5 bases). The CDR3 spans 15 residues. Looked up from germline, CDR1 is SGHDN and CDR2 is FVKESK. V dropped 3 bases and J dropped 10 bases, with 18 bases sitting between them. The CDR3, as DNA: TGTGCCAGCAGCCAGGAGGCAGGGAGGATTGTAAAACTGTTTTTT. It specifies CASSQEAGRIVKLFF. The complete variable domain, with remaining parts taken from reference TRBV14 and TRBJ1-4, reads EAGVTQFPSHSVIEKGQTVTLRCDPISGHDNLYWYRRVMGKEIKFLLHFVKESKQDESGMPNNRFLAERTGGTYSTLKVQPAELEDSGVYFCASSQEAGRIVKLFFGSGTQLSVL.

There are a few counts of this clonotype. The chain has TRBV7-9 and TRBJ1-1; TRBD1 aligns across 7 bases. The CDR3 runs 15 residues. Germline trimming cut 2 bases from V and 5 bases from J; bases unmatched to any gene: 8. Germline CDR1 is SEHNR and CDR2 is FQNEAQ (reference sequence). DNA of the CDR3: TGTGCCAGCAGCTTAACTAGACAGGGACGAACTGAAGCTTTCTTT. Its translation: CASSLTRQGRTEAFF.

This chain links TRBV6-6 with TRBJ2-3; tentative D call: TRBD2 (6 bases). Looked up from germline, CDR1 is MNHNY and CDR2 is SVGAGI (reference sequence). Trimming removed 0 bases from V and 4 bases from J, with 14 bases in between. The length of the CDR3 is 16 residues. This CDR3 reads CASSYSRRGTPDTQYF. The DNA for the CDR3 is TGTGCCAGCAGTTACTCGAGGCGGGGTACACCAGATACGCAGTATTTT.

V is TRBV5-1 and J is TRBJ1-2, with D maybe TRBD1 (5 bases). Between the trimmed V and J ends, which lost 4 bases and 0 bases, there was a span of 19 bases. This CDR3 is 17 amino acids long. Germline V gene data show CDR1 as SGHRS and CDR2 as YFSETQ. The CDR3: CASSPTSSGTANYGYTF. The CDR3 DNA sequence: TGCGCCAGCAGCCCCACCTCGTCCGGGACGGCTAACTATGGCTACACCTTC.

This clonotype was recorded a few times. The chain carries TRBV6-6 and TRBJ1-1; D unclear. The V gene lost 2 bases and the J gene lost 4 bases, with 8 bases spanning the gap. Germline V gene lookup returns CDR1 MNHNY and CDR2 SVGAGI (reference sequence). This CDR3 has 13 residues. The DNA for the CDR3 is TGTGCCAGCAGTTACCTCTTCGGCACTGAAGCTTTCTTT. Protein: CASSYLFGTEAFF.

The V gene is TRBV2, the J gene TRBJ2-1, with 10 bases that match TRBD2. This CDR3 has 14 residues. From germline, CDR1 is SNHLY and CDR2 FYNNEI. V lost 7 bases, J lost 8 bases, and 8 bases stayed unmatched. CDR3 DNA: TGTGCCAGCATCGTAGCGGGGGGAGACGATGAGCAGTTCTTC. It translates to CASIVAGGDDEQFF. Drawing the rest from reference TRBV2 and TRBJ2-1, the complete variable domain is EPEVTQTPSHQVTQMGQEVILRCVPISNHLYFYWYRQILGQKVEFLVSFYNNEISEKSEIFDDQFSVERPDGSNFTLKIRSTKLEDSAMYFCASIVAGGDDEQFFGPGTRLTVL.